These T cell receptor beta chains were read from a single sample in a study of early T cells in non-severe SARS-CoV-2 infection. TCRdb processed the 5' RACE reads anew with MiXCR; each CDR3 protein has one entry. The sample lists about 80,000 distinct CDR3 sequences; around 16% were seen once. The sequenced sample consisted of whole blood. The receptors were gathered from an adult who was a healthcare worker with PCR-confirmed SARS-CoV-2 infection or an uninfected control (not recorded which). The conserved cysteine and the conserved F or W are not part of the CDR3 here. Each record gives: V gene, J gene, CDR3 protein.

v_call: TRBV12-3/TRBV12-4; j_call: TRBJ2-4; cdr3_aa: AGTPGGNIQY
v_call: TRBV10-2; j_call: TRBJ2-1; cdr3_aa: ASSPFAYNEQF
v_call: TRBV6-9; j_call: TRBJ1-5; cdr3_aa: ASSYAPIDSNQPQH
v_call: TRBV11-2; j_call: TRBJ2-1; cdr3_aa: ASSSVVASYNEQF
v_call: TRBV29-1; j_call: TRBJ2-3; cdr3_aa: SVTAGSGRGRDTQY
v_call: TRBV7-2; j_call: TRBJ2-1; cdr3_aa: ASSRQRGAYNEQF
v_call: TRBV7-9; j_call: TRBJ1-4; cdr3_aa: ASSSLQKGEKLF
v_call: TRBV5-1; j_call: TRBJ2-5; cdr3_aa: ASSLATGGPRETQY
v_call: TRBV29-1; j_call: TRBJ2-7; cdr3_aa: SVAGQPNEQY
v_call: TRBV5-6; j_call: TRBJ1-2; cdr3_aa: ASCYSGSGYT
v_call: TRBV7-2; j_call: TRBJ2-2; cdr3_aa: ASSLWGALNTGELF
v_call: TRBV11-2; j_call: TRBJ1-1; cdr3_aa: ASSPEGSMNTEAF
v_call: TRBV18; j_call: TRBJ2-5; cdr3_aa: ASTSDRGEETQY
v_call: TRBV29-1; j_call: TRBJ1-4; cdr3_aa: SATVKSEKLF
v_call: TRBV6-2/TRBV6-3; j_call: TRBJ1-2; cdr3_aa: ASSYALDYGYT
v_call: TRBV7-6; j_call: TRBJ1-3; cdr3_aa: ASSLETEGNTIY
v_call: TRBV11-3; j_call: TRBJ2-2; cdr3_aa: ASRPGLAIATGELF
v_call: TRBV4-1; j_call: TRBJ2-7; cdr3_aa: ASSQLAGDNEQY
v_call: TRBV10-2; j_call: TRBJ2-5; cdr3_aa: ASSGTGNQETQY
v_call: TRBV5-6; j_call: TRBJ1-5; cdr3_aa: ASSIRTGSFNHPQH
v_call: TRBV6-5; j_call: TRBJ1-6; cdr3_aa: ASRIGQMNSPLH
v_call: TRBV4-1; j_call: TRBJ1-5; cdr3_aa: ASSQWSGVNQPQH
v_call: TRBV7-9; j_call: TRBJ1-1; cdr3_aa: ASSMGGSTEAF
v_call: TRBV18; j_call: TRBJ2-7; cdr3_aa: ASSRGEEYEQY
v_call: TRBV4-1; j_call: TRBJ1-1; cdr3_aa: ASSPGQGMGTTEAF
v_call: TRBV6-5; j_call: TRBJ2-1; cdr3_aa: ASSYLTSEGNSEQF
v_call: TRBV6-6; j_call: TRBJ2-2; cdr3_aa: ASSLKQGATTGELF
v_call: TRBV18; j_call: TRBJ1-5; cdr3_aa: ASSVSAYQPQH
v_call: TRBV6-6; j_call: TRBJ1-6; cdr3_aa: ASSYQGANSPLH
v_call: TRBV19; j_call: TRBJ1-2; cdr3_aa: ASSIEGPGGANYGYT
v_call: TRBV12-3/TRBV12-4; j_call: TRBJ1-1; cdr3_aa: ASSLDRGAEAF
v_call: TRBV11-3; j_call: TRBJ2-3; cdr3_aa: ASSLGSAGGTDTQY
v_call: TRBV28; j_call: TRBJ1-1; cdr3_aa: ASSKPSGNTEAF
v_call: TRBV7-6; j_call: TRBJ2-3; cdr3_aa: ASSLVPSGGLTDTQY
v_call: TRBV11-2; j_call: TRBJ1-2; cdr3_aa: ASSLNGREMDGYT
v_call: TRBV10-3; j_call: TRBJ2-7; cdr3_aa: AISEPQIPLAYEQY
v_call: TRBV12-3/TRBV12-4; j_call: TRBJ1-1; cdr3_aa: ASSPWTAPNTEAF
v_call: TRBV12-3/TRBV12-4; j_call: TRBJ1-2; cdr3_aa: ASRKQGNYGYT
v_call: TRBV10-3; j_call: TRBJ2-6; cdr3_aa: AIGRKTSGANVLT
v_call: TRBV2; j_call: TRBJ2-7; cdr3_aa: ASTMDGYEQY
v_call: TRBV29-1; j_call: TRBJ2-3; cdr3_aa: SVGADSYHTQY
v_call: TRBV9; j_call: TRBJ1-1; cdr3_aa: ASSVEGAGGSNTEAF
v_call: TRBV9; j_call: TRBJ1-5; cdr3_aa: ASSPGPNQPQH
v_call: TRBV12-3/TRBV12-4; j_call: TRBJ2-3; cdr3_aa: ASSLVPLQGFRTDTQY